The 4 T cell receptor beta chains presented below share a single source sample, sequenced in a study of T cells in Graves' hyperthyroidism and ophthalmopathy. There were TCR beta CDR3 regions amplified from RNA transcripts. During a first-round RT-PCR of the TCR CDR3, the HTBI primer set was used. From the multiplex PCR reads, TCRdb called clonotypes with MiXCR, one entry per CDR3 protein. The data contain 350,000 or so distinct CDR3 sequences, 15% to 20% of them seen just once; the ten biggest clones take up around a sixth. The sequencing sample was made of blood. Every receptor here comes from a woman between 40 and 55 years old with Graves' ophthalmopathy.

A few counts support this clonotype. This chain links TRBV30 with TRBJ2-7; tentatively, D is TRBD1 (6 bases). The CDR3 runs to 13 residues. Per the germline V gene, CDR1 is GTSNPN and CDR2 is SVGIG (reference sequence). The V end lost 3 bases, the J end lost 2 bases, and 11 bases lay between the germline ends. Written as DNA, the CDR3 is TGTGCCTGGAGGGGTGGGGGCCCCTACGAGCAGTACTTC. This gives the protein CAWRGGGPYEQYF.

This clonotype was found many times. The chain couples TRBV29-1 to TRBJ2-7, with 9 bases that match TRBD2. J lost 6 bases, V lost 6 bases, and 9 bases had no gene match. The germline CDR1 and CDR2 sequences are SQVTM and ANQGSEA. The CDR3 totals 13 residues. The CDR3 is CSVGTSTVIEQYF. The CDR3 region has the DNA TGCAGCGTCGGGACTAGCACCGTCATCGAGCAGTACTTC.

At least ten counts were recorded for this clonotype. The chain links TRBV27 to TRBJ1-5; no reliable D call. Germline CDR1 reads MNHEY; CDR2 reads SMNVEV (reference sequence). V shed 4 bases and J shed 5 bases, with 12 bases lying between them. This CDR3 is 14 amino acids long. The CDR3 here is CASSWGGRDQPQHF. The CDR3, as DNA: TGTGCCAGCAGTTGGGGAGGGAGAGATCAGCCCCAGCATTTT.

Remarks on this clonotype: A read error is possible here, since a much larger clone lies one base away. The chain has TRBV12-3 or TRBV12-4 and TRBJ2-4; TRBD2 is a possible D gene (6 bases). CDR3 length equals 15 residues. V lost 6 bases to trimming and J lost 7 bases, with 19 bases between them. This CDR3 is CASRSVGVGGNIQYF. The CDR3 DNA reads as TGTGCCAGCAGATCGGTGGGCGTCGGAGGGAACATTCAGTACTTC.